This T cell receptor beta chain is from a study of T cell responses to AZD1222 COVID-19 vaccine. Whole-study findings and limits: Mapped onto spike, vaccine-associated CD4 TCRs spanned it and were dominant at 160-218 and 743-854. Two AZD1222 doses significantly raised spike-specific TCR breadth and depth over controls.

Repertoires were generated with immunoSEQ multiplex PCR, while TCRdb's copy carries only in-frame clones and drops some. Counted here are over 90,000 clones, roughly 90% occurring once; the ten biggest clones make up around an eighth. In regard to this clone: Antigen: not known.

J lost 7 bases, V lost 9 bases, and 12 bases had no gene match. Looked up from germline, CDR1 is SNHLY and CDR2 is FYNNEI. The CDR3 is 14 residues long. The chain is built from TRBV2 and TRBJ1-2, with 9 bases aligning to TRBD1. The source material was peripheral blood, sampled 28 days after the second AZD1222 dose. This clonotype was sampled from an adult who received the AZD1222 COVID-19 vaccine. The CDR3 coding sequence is TGTGCCAGGGGGAAACAGGGGGCATCGGGTGGCTACACCTTC. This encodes CARGKQGASGGYTF.